This T cell receptor (beta chain) was identified in a study of metastatic and nonmetastatic thyroid tumors. As for the study in general: Where malignant and benign thyroid patients were concerned, repertoires were compared across blood and tumor or nodule tissue. Study-wide points: Significantly greater TCR beta diversity was reportedly found in malignant thyroid tumors than in benign nodules (in blood and tumor).

This clone was observed at least ten times. What it binds is unknown. In the study's own analysis: Building a distant-metastasis classifier for papillary thyroid cancer drew on CDR3 differences across clinicopathological groups. With MiXCR, TCRdb called clones anew from the PCR reads. TCRdb's processing, not the authors' own work, is the source of the V and J calls. The repertoire holds 35,000 to 50,000 clones, with around 4% as singletons. All patients were untreated before thyroid surgery. V gave up 5 bases and J gave up 6 bases; unmatched junction bases: 7. CDR3 size: 15 residues. Germline CDR1 reads SGHVS; CDR2 reads FNYEAQ.

This TCR derives from a female donor with papillary thyroid cancer or a benign thyroid nodule (not recorded which). Some clones in this sample may be carry-over from other donors' samples. Source material: blood. V usage is TRBV7-6 and J usage is TRBJ1-6; TRBD1 matches 7 bases. The chain's CDR3 is CASSSRTGANSPLHF. The CDR3 DNA reads TGTGCCAGCAGCAGCCGGACAGGTGCTAATTCACCCCTCCACTTT. Full variable domain (missing parts from reference TRBV7-6 and TRBJ1-6): GAGVSQSPRYKVTKRGQDVALRCDPISGHVSLYWYRQALGQGPEFLTYFNYEAQQDKSGLPNDRFSAERPEGSISTLTIQRTEQRDSAMYRCASSSRTGANSPLHFGNGTRLTVT.